This TCR beta chain was captured by sequencing in a study of T-cell memory formation after mild COVID-19. TCRdb passed the 5' RACE reads through MiXCR, listing each CDR3 protein once. The sample yields about 600,000 distinct CDR3 sequences, about 22% seen once. Comment on this clonotype: Its antigen is unidentified.

Study-wide results and limits: Within pre-infection memory, some responding clones were found, suggesting cross-reactive memory joined.

Per the germline V gene, CDR1 is MGHDK and CDR2 is SYGVNS. CDR3 length equals 14 residues. Trimming removed 7 bases at V and 9 bases at J, with 19 bases between. V is TRBV25-1 and J is TRBJ2-1; D possibly corresponds to TRBD2 (6 bases). The TCR comes from an adult woman who had mild COVID-19 (a few samples of this study predate the infection). Cell type and time point are not known. The sequenced sample was PBMCs or a T cell subset sorted from them (not recorded which). CDR3 DNA: TGTGCCAGCACCCCCGGTACGGGAGCGACTGAGCAGTTCTTC. As protein: CASTPGTGATEQFF.